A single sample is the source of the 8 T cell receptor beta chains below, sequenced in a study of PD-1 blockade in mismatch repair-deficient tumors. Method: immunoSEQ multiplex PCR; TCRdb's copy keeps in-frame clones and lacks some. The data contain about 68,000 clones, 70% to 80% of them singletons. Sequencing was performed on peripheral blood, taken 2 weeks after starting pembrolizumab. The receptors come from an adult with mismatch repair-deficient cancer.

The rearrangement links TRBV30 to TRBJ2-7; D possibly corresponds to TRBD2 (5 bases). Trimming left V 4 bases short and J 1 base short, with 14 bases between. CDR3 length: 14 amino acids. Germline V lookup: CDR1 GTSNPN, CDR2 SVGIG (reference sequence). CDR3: CAWKPRDRSYEQYF. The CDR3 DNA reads TGTGCCTGGAAGCCGAGGGATCGGTCCTACGAGCAGTACTTC.

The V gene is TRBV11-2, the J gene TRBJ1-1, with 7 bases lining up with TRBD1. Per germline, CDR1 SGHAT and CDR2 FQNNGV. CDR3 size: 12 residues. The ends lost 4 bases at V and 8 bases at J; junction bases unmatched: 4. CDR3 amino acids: CASSYDRVEAFF. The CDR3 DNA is TGTGCCAGCAGCTATGACAGGGTCGAAGCTTTCTTT.

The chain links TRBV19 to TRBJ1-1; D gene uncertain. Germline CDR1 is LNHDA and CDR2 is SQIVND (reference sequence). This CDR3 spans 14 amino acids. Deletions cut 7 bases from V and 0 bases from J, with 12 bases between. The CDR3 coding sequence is TGTGCCAGTAAGGCCCGGGGAATGAACACTGAAGCTTTCTTT. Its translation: CASKARGMNTEAFF.

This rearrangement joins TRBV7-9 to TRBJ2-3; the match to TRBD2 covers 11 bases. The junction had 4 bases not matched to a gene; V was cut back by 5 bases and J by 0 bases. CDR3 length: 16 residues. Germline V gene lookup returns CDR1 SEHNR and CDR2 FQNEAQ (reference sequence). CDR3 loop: CASSKRTSGSTDTQYF. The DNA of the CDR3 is TGTGCCAGCAGCAAGAGGACTAGCGGGAGCACAGATACGCAGTATTTT.

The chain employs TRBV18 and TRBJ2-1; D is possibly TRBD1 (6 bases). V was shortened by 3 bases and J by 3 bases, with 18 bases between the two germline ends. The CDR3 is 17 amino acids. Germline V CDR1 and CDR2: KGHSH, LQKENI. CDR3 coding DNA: TGTGCCAGCTCACCTTCACTTGGGCAGGGGATCTACAATGAGCAGTTCTTC. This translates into CASSPSLGQGIYNEQFF.

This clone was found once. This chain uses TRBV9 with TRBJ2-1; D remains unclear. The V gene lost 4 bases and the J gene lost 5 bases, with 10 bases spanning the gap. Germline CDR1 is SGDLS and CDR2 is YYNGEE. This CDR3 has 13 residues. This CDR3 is CASSLGRDNEQFF. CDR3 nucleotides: TGTGCCAGCAGCCTGGGCCGAGACAATGAGCAGTTCTTC.

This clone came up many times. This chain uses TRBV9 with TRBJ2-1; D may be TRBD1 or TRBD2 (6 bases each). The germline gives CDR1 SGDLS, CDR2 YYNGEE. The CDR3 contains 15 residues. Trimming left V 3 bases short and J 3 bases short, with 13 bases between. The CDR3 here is CASSAPGAYYNEQFF. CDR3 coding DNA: TGTGCCAGCAGCGCTCCGGGGGCTTACTACAATGAGCAGTTCTTC.

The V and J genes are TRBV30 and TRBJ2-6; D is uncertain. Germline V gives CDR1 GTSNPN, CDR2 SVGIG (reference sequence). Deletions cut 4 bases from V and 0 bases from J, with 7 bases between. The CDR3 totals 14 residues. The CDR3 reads CAWTRFSGANVLTF. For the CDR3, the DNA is TGTGCCTGGACCCGATTCTCTGGGGCCAACGTCCTGACTTTC. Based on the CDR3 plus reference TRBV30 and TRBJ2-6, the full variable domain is SQTIHQWPATLVQPVGSPLSLECTVEGTSNPNLYWYRQAAGRGLQLLFYSVGIGQISSEVPQNLSASRPQDRQFILSSKKLLLSDSGFYLCAWTRFSGANVLTFGAGSRLTVL.